This entry is about one T cell receptor (beta chain). The antigen is not known. Template switching with 5'RACE generated the TCR cDNA and added a universal primer site and UMIs. TCRdb ran MiXCR on the 5' RACE reads and lists one entry per CDR3 protein. The sample shows some 600,000 distinct CDR3 sequences, 10% to 15% of them seen only once. CDR1 is SGHAT and CDR2 is FQDESV in the germline V gene (reference sequence). V lost 4 bases to trimming and J lost 4 bases; unmatched junction nucleotides: 6. This CDR3 is built from 16 residues. This entry belongs to a study of T cells after yellow fever vaccination. Findings and limits, study-wide: Most primary-vaccination clones reappeared after the booster (approximately 95% CD4, roughly 88% CD8).

The material was PBMCs, obtained on the day of the yellow fever booster vaccination. The TCR was taken from a man aged 25-45 years who received the YFV17D yellow fever vaccine. The chain joins TRBV11-1 to TRBJ2-5; 13 bases are a match to TRBD2. CDR3 residues: CASSSGLAGLLETQYF. The CDR3 DNA reads TGTGCCAGCAGCTCGGGACTAGCGGGATTATTAGAGACCCAGTACTTC. The entire variable domain, with the rest obtained from reference TRBV11-1 and TRBJ2-5, is as follows: EAEVAQSPRYKITEKSQAVAFWCDPISGHATLYWYRQILGQGPELLVQFQDESVVDDSQLPKDRFSAERLKGVDSTLKIQPAELGDSAMYLCASSSGLAGLLETQYFGPGTRLLVL.